These 5 T cell receptor beta chains originate from one sample sequenced in a study of T cell responses to AZD1222 COVID-19 vaccine (dated by TCRdb to about 2021). Library method: the immunoSEQ multiplex PCR assay. Entries here come from immuneACCESS through TCRdb and include only in-frame sequences with V and J called. Some clones fail to appear in such tables; in the studies checked, an unresolved V gene covers under half of the shortfall, and the cause of the remainder is unknown. This sample gives fewer than 150,000 clones in total; 90% of them show up just once. Together, the top ten hold around 3.6% of the sample. The sample's time point label, decoded: baseline before first vaccination. Sequencing used peripheral blood, obtained on day 0 of AZD1222 vaccination. Receptors were obtained from an adult in good health.

V gene TRBV9 combines with J gene TRBJ2-2, with TRBD2 matching over 9 bases. Per the germline V gene, CDR1 is SGDLS and CDR2 is YYNGEE. Trimming removed 0 bases from V and 7 bases from J; junction bases left unmatched: 13. This CDR3 comprises 18 residues. The CDR3 loop is CASSVGLRREGRDGELFF. The CDR3 DNA reads as TGTGCCAGCAGCGTAGGGTTAAGGCGGGAGGGCCGGGACGGGGAGCTGTTTTTT.

Points on this clone: One end of the junction is discordant with germline, which a read error may explain. The rearrangement joins TRBV7-7 to TRBJ1-3; 9 bases agree with TRBD1. The CDR3 covers 16 residues. Looked up from germline, CDR1 is SSHAT and CDR2 is FNYEAQ (reference sequence). CDR3 sequence (DNA): TGTGCTAGCAGCCCCGGGACAGGGTTCGCTGGAAACACCATATATTTT. Residues: CASSPGTGFAGNTIYF.

This clone was found a few times. This chain uses TRBV7-9 with TRBJ1-6; D is perhaps TRBD1 (5 bases). Germline lookup yields CDR1 SEHNR and CDR2 FQNEAQ (reference sequence). This CDR3 spans 15 amino acids. The V gene lost 2 bases and the J gene lost 4 bases, with 9 bases spanning the gap. The CDR3 is CASSLWQGYNSPLHF. The DNA for the CDR3 is TGTGCCAGCAGCTTATGGCAGGGTTATAATTCACCCCTCCACTTT.

This clone was seen only once. The chain couples TRBV9 to TRBJ2-2; D uncertain. The ends were cut back, 3 bases at V and 5 bases at J, with 11 bases in the middle. CDR1 and CDR2 from the germline V gene are SGDLS and YYNGEE. The CDR3 sequence is 14 residues long. This chain's CDR3 is CASSAASLTGELFF. In DNA form, the CDR3 reads TGTGCCAGCAGCGCCGCTTCTCTAACCGGGGAGCTGTTTTTT.

The rearrangement uses TRBV4-1 and TRBJ2-1; 13 nucleotides agree with TRBD2. The CDR3 is 16 residues long. Germline V gene data show CDR1 as MGHRA and CDR2 as YSYEKL. Germline trimming cut 0 bases from V and 9 bases from J; bases unmatched to any gene: 5. The CDR3 reads CASSQERLAGGLEQFF. The CDR3 DNA follows: TGCGCCAGCAGCCAAGAACGACTAGCGGGGGGCCTTGAGCAGTTCTTC.